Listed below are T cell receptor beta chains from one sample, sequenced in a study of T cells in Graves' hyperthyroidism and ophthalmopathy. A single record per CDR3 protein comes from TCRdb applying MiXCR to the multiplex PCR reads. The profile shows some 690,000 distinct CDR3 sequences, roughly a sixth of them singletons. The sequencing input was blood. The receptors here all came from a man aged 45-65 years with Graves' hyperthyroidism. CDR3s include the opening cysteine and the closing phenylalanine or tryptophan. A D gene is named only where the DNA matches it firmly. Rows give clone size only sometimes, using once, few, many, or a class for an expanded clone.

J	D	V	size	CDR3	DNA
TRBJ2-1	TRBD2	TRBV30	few	CAWSVRLASGPSYNEQFF	TGTGCCTGGAGTGTACGACTAGCTTCGGGCCCCTCCTACAATGAGCAGTTCTTC
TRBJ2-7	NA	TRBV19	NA	CASSNAGSELYEQYF	TGTGCCAGTAGTAACGCCGGGAGTGAACTCTACGAGCAGTACTTC
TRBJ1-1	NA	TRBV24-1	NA	CATSFGRGNTEAFF	TGTGCCACCAGTTTCGGCAGGGGGAACACTGAAGCTTTCTTT
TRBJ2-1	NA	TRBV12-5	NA	CASGPPASQLNEQFF	TGTGCTAGTGGTCCCCCCGCCAGTCAGTTGAATGAGCAGTTCTTC
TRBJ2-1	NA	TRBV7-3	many	CASSLTLEDRNEQFF	TGTGCCAGCAGCTTAACGTTGGAGGACCGCAATGAGCAGTTCTTC
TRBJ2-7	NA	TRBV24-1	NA	CATGAPAPSSEQYF	TGTGCCACCGGTGCTCCGGCACCCTCGAGCGAGCAGTACTTC
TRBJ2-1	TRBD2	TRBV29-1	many	CSELGREGPHEQFF	TGCAGCGAACTAGGGCGGGAGGGACCGCATGAGCAGTTCTTC
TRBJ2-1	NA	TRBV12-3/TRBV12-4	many	CASSVGAGVYNEQFF	TGTGCCAGCAGCGTTGGGGCAGGGGTCTACAATGAGCAGTTCTTC
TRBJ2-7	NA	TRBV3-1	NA	CASSPVEYGSSYEQYF	TGTGCCAGCAGCCCAGTTGAATACGGGAGCTCCTACGAGCAGTACTTC
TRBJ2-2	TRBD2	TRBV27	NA	CASTPLSSGIGELFF	TGTGCCAGCACCCCCCTATCTAGCGGTATCGGGGAGCTGTTTTTT
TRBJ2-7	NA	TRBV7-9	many	CASSPGHEQYF	TGTGCCAGCAGCCCAGGCCACGAGCAGTACTTC
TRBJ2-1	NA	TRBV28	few	CASSSPLPDEQFF	TGTGCCAGCAGTTCCCCCCTTCCCGATGAGCAGTTCTTC
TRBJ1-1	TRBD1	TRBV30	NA	CAWSATGVRTEAFF	TGTGCCTGGAGTGCCACAGGGGTGCGGACTGAAGCTTTCTTT
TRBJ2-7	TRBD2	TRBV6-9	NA	CASSYRLTSGSSYEQYF	TGTGCCAGCAGTTACCGCCTGACTAGCGGGAGCTCCTACGAGCAGTACTTC
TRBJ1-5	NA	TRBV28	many	CATTDSTSNQPQHF	TGTGCCACCACAGACAGTACGAGCAATCAGCCCCAGCATTTT
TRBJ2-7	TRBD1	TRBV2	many	CASRETGDYSYEQYF	TGTGCCAGCAGAGAGACAGGGGATTACTCCTACGAGCAGTACTTC
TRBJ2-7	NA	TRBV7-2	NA	CASSLVSERKNEQYF	TGTGCCAGCAGCTTAGTTAGCGAGAGAAAGAACGAGCAGTACTTC
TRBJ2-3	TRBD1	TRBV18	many	CASSPDRGQIDTQYF	TGTGCCAGCTCACCTGACAGGGGGCAGATAGATACGCAGTATTTT
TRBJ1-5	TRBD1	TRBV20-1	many	CSATSGTGFNQPQHF	TGCAGTGCTACCTCCGGGACAGGGTTCAATCAGCCCCAGCATTTT
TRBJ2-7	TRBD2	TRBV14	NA	CASSRSLAGEYEQYF	TGTGCCAGCAGCCGGAGTCTAGCGGGAGAATACGAGCAGTACTTC
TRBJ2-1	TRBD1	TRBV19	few	CASSGSGTDLSNEQFF	TGTGCCAGTAGTGGATCCGGGACAGATCTGAGCAATGAGCAGTTCTTC
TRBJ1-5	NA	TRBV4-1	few	CASSQDLVKNQPQHF	TGCGCCAGCAGCCAAGATCTCGTCAAAAATCAGCCCCAGCATTTT
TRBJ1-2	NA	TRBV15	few	CATREGVVSAGYTF	TGTGCCACCAGGGAGGGGGTGGTTAGCGCTGGCTACACCTTC
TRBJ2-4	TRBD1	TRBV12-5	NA	CASGSGTENIQYF	TGTGCTAGTGGTTCCGGGACAGAAAACATTCAGTACTTC
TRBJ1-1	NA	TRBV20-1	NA	CSAKEGMNTEAFF	TGCAGTGCTAAGGAGGGGATGAACACTGAAGCTTTCTTT
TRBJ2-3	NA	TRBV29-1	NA	CSADGGTDTQYF	TGCAGCGCTGACGGGGGCACAGATACGCAGTATTTT
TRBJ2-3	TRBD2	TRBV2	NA	CASSEGTSNTDTQYF	TGTGCCAGCAGCGAAGGGACTAGCAACACAGATACGCAGTATTTT
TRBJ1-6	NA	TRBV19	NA	CASSKAARAVNSPLHF	TGTGCCAGTAGTAAAGCAGCGCGGGCGGTTAATTCACCCCTCCACTTT